The 9 T cell receptor beta chains given below trace back to one sample, sequenced in a study of T cell responses to AZD1222 COVID-19 vaccine (dated by TCRdb to the early 2020s). The time point label for this specimen denotes: baseline before first vaccination. Library preparation used the immunoSEQ multiplex PCR assay. TCRdb re-hosts the immuneACCESS table, in-frame sequences only. Its copies lack some clones; in the studies checked, an unresolved V gene accounts for under half of them, and the cause for the rest is not known. This sample lists around 67,000 clones; around 84% were detected once. The ten largest clones add up to 21% of the sample. Specimen: peripheral blood, collected on day 0 of AZD1222 vaccination. The receptors come from an adult in good health.

In this sample, this clone turned up a few times. The rearrangement links TRBV30 to TRBJ1-2; no firm D call. Trimming took 0 bases from V and 5 from J, leaving 10 bases between them. Germline CDR1 GTSNPN, CDR2 SVGIG (reference sequence). CDR3 length: 13 amino acids. The chain's CDR3 is CAWSVEPLYGYTF. The CDR3 DNA reads as TGTGCCTGGAGTGTTGAGCCGTTATATGGCTACACCTTC.

Written as DNA, the CDR3 is TGTGCCACCAGCAGAGAGGGGGGGTCCTACGAGCAGTACTTC. This encodes CATSREGGSYEQYF. The chain carries TRBV15 and TRBJ2-7, with 7 bases lining up with TRBD2. This CDR3 region has 14 residues. Germline V CDR1 and CDR2: LNHNV, YYDKDF (reference sequence). V trimming: 0 bases; J trimming: 1 base; junction bases outside the gene matches: 0.

This chain connects TRBV14 to TRBJ2-5; TRBD2 matches 7 bases. Germline V lookup: CDR1 SGHDN, CDR2 FVKESK. J gave up 4 bases and V 1 base, and 9 bases lay outside the gene matches. This CDR3 region has 16 residues. Here the CDR3 reads CASSQGGRGGTETQYF. In DNA, the CDR3 is TGTGCCAGCAGCCAAGGAGGGAGGGGAGGGACAGAGACCCAGTACTTC.

The chain employs TRBV3-1 (or the pseudogene TRBV3-2) and TRBJ1-1, with 7 bases identical to TRBD1. Germline V CDR1 and CDR2: LGHDT, YNNKEL (reference sequence). The CDR3 is 13 residues long. V lost 4 bases, J lost 6 bases, and 5 bases stayed unmatched. DNA of the CDR3: TGTGCCAGCAGCCCTGGGACAGCGCCTGAAGCTTTCTTT. Its protein is CASSPGTAPEAFF.

The V gene is TRBV29-1, the J gene TRBJ1-3; D unclear. This CDR3 is built from 12 residues. The V end lost 6 bases, the J end lost 2 bases, and 8 bases lay between the germline ends. CDR1 is SQVTM and CDR2 is ANQGSEA in the germline V gene. The CDR3 DNA reads TGCAGCGTCGAGGTAACTGGAAACACCATATATTTT. This sequence encodes CSVEVTGNTIYF.

This chain connects TRBV6-5 to TRBJ2-2, with D unclear. The germline gives CDR1 MNHEY, CDR2 SVGAGI. The CDR3 runs to 13 residues. Trimming stripped 8 bases from V and 4 bases from J, with 11 bases between. DNA of the CDR3: TGTGCCAGCCCGACTTACTCCACCGGGGAGCTGTTTTTT. Residues: CASPTYSTGELFF.

The chain links TRBV30 to TRBJ1-5; D gene ambiguous. CDR1 GTSNPN and CDR2 SVGIG come from the germline V gene (reference sequence). This CDR3 has 14 amino acids. V lost 1 base, J lost 7 bases, and 14 bases lay in between. As DNA, the CDR3 is TGTGCCTGGAGTGACACGAATCTCGGCCAGCCCCAGCATTTT. Translated, it gives CAWSDTNLGQPQHF.

The rearrangement joins TRBV7-8 to TRBJ1-5; 9 nucleotides match TRBD1. This CDR3 has 16 amino acids. V lost 6 bases and J lost 0; bases outside the gene matches: 6. The germline V gene encodes CDR1 SGHVS and CDR2 FQNEAQ. This CDR3 reads CASSLGQGFSNQPQHF. As DNA, the CDR3 is TGTGCCAGCAGTTTGGGACAGGGTTTTAGCAATCAGCCCCAGCATTTT.

The chain couples TRBV19 to TRBJ2-1, with TRBD2 matching 10 bases. CDR3 length: 18 residues. Germline V gene lookup returns CDR1 LNHDA and CDR2 SQIVND (reference sequence). The V gene end was trimmed by 6 bases and the J gene end by 9 bases; junction bases not matched to a gene: 20. CDR3 loop: CASSPSDVPSGSGGEQFF. CDR3 bases: TGTGCCAGTAGCCCATCGGATGTACCTAGCGGGAGTGGGGGTGAGCAGTTCTTC.